This record covers a single T cell receptor beta chain. Its specificity is not known. The data were taken from a study of radiotherapy plus CTLA-4 blockade in lung cancer. Study background: An objective response was seen in under 20% of patients, and disease control in roughly 28%.

Germline V gene data show CDR1 as SGHRS and CDR2 as YFSETQ. The CDR3 spans 15 residues. J lost 6 bases, V lost 4 bases, and 10 bases had no gene match. Here immunoSEQ multiplex PCR was the method, and the copy in TCRdb shows in-frame clones only, minus some. The sample lists more than 95,000 clones; approximately 84% were seen once. Findings and caveats of the study: Tumor-origin TCR clones grew in blood after radiotherapy plus ipilimumab. Reports state that early shifts in blood T cell clones, with interferon-beta, best predicted response.

V gene TRBV5-1 combines with J gene TRBJ1-1; 9 bases fit TRBD1. The sequence was collected from a human donor with non-small cell lung cancer who had a partial response to radiotherapy plus ipilimumab. This sample comprised peripheral blood, obtained from a patient treated with radiotherapy plus ipilimumab. CDR3 loop: CASSGTTGGLSEAFF. Written as DNA, the CDR3 is TGCGCCAGCAGCGGGACGACAGGGGGATTGTCTGAAGCTTTCTTT.